The source of this T cell receptor beta chain is a study of T cell changes during pregnancy in multiple sclerosis. Clones were sequenced by immunoSEQ multiplex PCR, and TCRdb holds only the in-frame ones, with some missing. Altogether approximately 62,000 clones are present, 93% being singletons, with the ten largest covering around 4%. The trim removed 3 bases at V and 3 bases at J, leaving 9 bases unmatched. From germline, CDR1 is SGDLS and CDR2 YYNGEE. The CDR3 covers 15 residues. This rearrangement joins TRBV9 to TRBJ2-7; 7 bases match TRBD1. This clonotype was obtained from a female donor with multiple sclerosis, enrolled in a pregnancy study. The sample in question was CD8+ T cells from peripheral blood mononuclear cells, obtained in the second trimester of pregnancy. CDR3 sequence: CASSAGTAEGYEQYF. CDR3 nucleotides: TGTGCCAGCAGCGCTGGGACAGCTGAAGGCTACGAGCAGTACTTC.